This T cell receptor beta chain is from a study of CD8 T cells in ankylosing spondylitis. Study conclusions and caveats: As reported, disease-linked clones showed significant enrichment in matched ankylosing spondylitis synovial fluid. Past research had described some motif variants in reactive arthritis synovial fluid and blood. Disease-linked clones displayed a CD8+ phenotype and appeared relatively rarely in peripheral blood.

Germline loops: CDR1 SEHNR, CDR2 FQNEAQ (reference sequence). The CDR3 has 14 amino acids. Trimming left V 7 bases short and J 0 bases short, with 12 bases between. Preparation of TCR beta libraries was done by quantitative 5'-RACE with molecular barcodes. Each CDR3 protein is one row after TCRdb ran MiXCR on the 5' RACE reads. The table shows around 250,000 distinct CDR3 sequences, with 18% occurring only once. This clonotype was seen a handful of times. Antigen unknown. The clonotype comes from a male donor with ankylosing spondylitis or in good health (not recorded which). The sample comprised blood, either unsorted or a sorted T cell fraction (not recorded which). The V gene is TRBV7-9, the J gene TRBJ2-5, with unresolved D. The CDR3 protein is CASTSTQNQETQYF. CDR3 nucleotide sequence: TGTGCCAGCACCAGTACCCAGAACCAAGAGACCCAGTACTTC.